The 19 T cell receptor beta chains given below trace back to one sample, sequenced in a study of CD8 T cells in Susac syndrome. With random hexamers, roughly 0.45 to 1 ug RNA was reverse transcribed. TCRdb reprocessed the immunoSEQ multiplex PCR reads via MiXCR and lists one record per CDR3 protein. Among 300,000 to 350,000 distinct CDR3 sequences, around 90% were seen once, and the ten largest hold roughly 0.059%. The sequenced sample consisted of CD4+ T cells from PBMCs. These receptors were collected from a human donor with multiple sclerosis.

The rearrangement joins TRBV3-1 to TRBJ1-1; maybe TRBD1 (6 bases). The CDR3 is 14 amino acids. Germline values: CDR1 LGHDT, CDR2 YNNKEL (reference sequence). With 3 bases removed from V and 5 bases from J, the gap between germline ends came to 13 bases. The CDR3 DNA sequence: TGTGCCAGCAGCCAGGGGGCAGGGCGGACTGAAGCTTTCTTT. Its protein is CASSQGAGRTEAFF. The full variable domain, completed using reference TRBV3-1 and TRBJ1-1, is DTAVSQTPKYLVTQMGNDKSIKCEQNLGHDTMYWYKQDSKKFLKIMFSYNNKELIINETVPNRFSPKSPDKAHLNLHINSLELGDSAVYFCASSQGAGRTEAFFGQGTRLTVV.

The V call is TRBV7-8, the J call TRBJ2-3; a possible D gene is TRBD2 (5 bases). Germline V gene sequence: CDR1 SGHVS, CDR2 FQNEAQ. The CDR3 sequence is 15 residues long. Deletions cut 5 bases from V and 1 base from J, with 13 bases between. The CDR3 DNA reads TGTGCCAGCAGCCAAACTAGGGTCGGCACAGATACGCAGTATTTT. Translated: CASSQTRVGTDTQYF.

The CDR3 here is CASSLTGFSSGNTIYF. The CDR3 coding sequence is TGTGCCAGCAGTTTGACAGGGTTCTCCTCTGGAAACACCATATATTTT. V usage is TRBV6-5 and J usage is TRBJ1-3, with 7 positions matching TRBD1. The V segment lost 4 bases and the J segment 0 bases; nucleotides outside the gene matches: 6. This CDR3 is 16 amino acids long. The germline CDR1 and CDR2 sequences are MNHEY and SVGAGI.

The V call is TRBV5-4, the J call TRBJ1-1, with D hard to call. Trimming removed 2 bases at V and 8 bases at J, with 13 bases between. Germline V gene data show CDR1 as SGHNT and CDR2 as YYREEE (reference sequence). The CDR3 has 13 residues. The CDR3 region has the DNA TGTGCCAGCAGCTTCTCAGGAGCCACCGAAGCTTTCTTT. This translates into CASSFSGATEAFF.

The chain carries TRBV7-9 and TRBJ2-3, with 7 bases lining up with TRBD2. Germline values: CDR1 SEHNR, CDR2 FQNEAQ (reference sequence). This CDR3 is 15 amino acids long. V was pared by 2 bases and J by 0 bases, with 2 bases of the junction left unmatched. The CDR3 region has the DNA TGTGCCAGCAGCTTACGAGCGGGAAGCACAGATACGCAGTATTTT. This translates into CASSLRAGSTDTQYF.

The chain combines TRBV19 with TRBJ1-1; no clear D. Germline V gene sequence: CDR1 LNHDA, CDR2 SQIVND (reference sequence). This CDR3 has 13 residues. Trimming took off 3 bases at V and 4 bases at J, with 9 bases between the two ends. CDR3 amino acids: CASSMSYGTEAFF. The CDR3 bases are TGTGCCAGTAGTATGAGCTATGGCACTGAAGCTTTCTTT.

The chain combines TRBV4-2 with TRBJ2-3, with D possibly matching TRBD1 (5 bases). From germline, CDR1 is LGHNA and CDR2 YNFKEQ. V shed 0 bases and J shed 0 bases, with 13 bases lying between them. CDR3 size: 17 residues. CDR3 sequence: CASSQDVLDRSTDTQYF. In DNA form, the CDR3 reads TGTGCCAGCAGCCAAGACGTCCTAGACAGAAGCACAGATACGCAGTATTTT.

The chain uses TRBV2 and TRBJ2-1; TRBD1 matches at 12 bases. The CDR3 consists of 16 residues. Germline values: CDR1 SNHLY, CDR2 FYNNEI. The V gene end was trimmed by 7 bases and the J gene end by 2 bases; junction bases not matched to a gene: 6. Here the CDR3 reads CASNRDRGLTYNEQFF. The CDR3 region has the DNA TGTGCCAGCAACCGGGACAGGGGGCTTACCTACAATGAGCAGTTCTTC.

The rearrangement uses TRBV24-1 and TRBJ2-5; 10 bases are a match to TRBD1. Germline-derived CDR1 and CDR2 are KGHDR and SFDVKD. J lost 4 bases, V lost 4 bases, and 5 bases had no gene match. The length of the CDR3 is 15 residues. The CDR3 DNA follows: TGTGCCACCAGTGAACCGGACAGGGGGGTAGAGACCCAGTACTTC. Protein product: CATSEPDRGVETQYF.

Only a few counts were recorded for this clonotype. CDR3 DNA: TGTGCCAGCAGCTCCACCGGGACAGGCTTCTACGAGCAGTACTTC. It translates to CASSSTGTGFYEQYF. V and J are TRBV7-9 and TRBJ2-7; TRBD1 matches 8 bases. Germline values: CDR1 SEHNR, CDR2 FQNEAQ (reference sequence). This CDR3 contains 15 residues. J gave up 3 bases and V 4 bases, and 8 bases lay outside the gene matches. Combining the CDR3 with reference TRBV7-9 and TRBJ2-7 gives the whole variable domain DTGVSQNPRHKITKRGQNVTFRCDPISEHNRLYWYRQTLGQGPEFLTYFQNEAQLEKSRLLSDRFSAERPKGSFSTLEIQRTEQGDSAMYLCASSSTGTGFYEQYFGPGTRLTVT.

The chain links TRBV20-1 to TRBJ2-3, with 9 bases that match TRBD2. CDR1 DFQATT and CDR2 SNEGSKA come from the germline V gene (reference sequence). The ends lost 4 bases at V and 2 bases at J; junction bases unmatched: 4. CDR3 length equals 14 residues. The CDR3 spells CSANVAGDTDTQYF. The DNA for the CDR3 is TGCAGTGCTAACGTAGCGGGGGACACAGATACGCAGTATTTT.

CDR3 amino acids: CASSPLQVYGYTF. The CDR3 nucleotides read TGTGCCAGCTCACCACTACAGGTCTATGGCTACACCTTC. V is TRBV18 and J is TRBJ1-2; weak D call: TRBD1 (5 bases). Trimming left V 1 base short and J 4 bases short, with 7 bases between. Per germline, CDR1 KGHSH and CDR2 LQKENI. The CDR3 totals 13 residues.

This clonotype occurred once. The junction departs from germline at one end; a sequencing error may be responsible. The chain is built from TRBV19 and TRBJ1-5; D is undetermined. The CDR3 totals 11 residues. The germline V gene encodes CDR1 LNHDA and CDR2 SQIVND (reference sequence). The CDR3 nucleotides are TGTGCCAGTAGTATGAAACAGAGGGAAGATTTT. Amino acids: CASSMKQREDF.

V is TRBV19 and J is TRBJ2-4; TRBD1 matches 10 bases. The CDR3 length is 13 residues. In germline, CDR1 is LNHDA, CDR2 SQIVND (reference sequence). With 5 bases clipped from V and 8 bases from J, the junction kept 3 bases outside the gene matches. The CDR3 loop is CASSSGTGDIQYF. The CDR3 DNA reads TGTGCCAGTAGTTCCGGGACAGGGGACATTCAGTACTTC.

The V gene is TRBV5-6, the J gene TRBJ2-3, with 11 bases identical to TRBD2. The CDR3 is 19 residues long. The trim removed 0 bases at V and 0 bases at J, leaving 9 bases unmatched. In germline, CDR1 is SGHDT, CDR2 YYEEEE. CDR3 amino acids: CASSLVSLAGGKSTDTQYF. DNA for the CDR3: TGTGCCAGCAGCTTGGTGTCTCTAGCGGGGGGAAAGAGCACAGATACGCAGTATTTT.

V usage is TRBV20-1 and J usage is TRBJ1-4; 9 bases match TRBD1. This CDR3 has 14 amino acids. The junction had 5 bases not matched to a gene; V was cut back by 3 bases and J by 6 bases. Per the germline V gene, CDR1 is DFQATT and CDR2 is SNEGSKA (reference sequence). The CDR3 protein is CSARIQGAHEKLFF. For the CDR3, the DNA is TGCAGTGCTAGGATACAGGGGGCACATGAAAAACTGTTTTTT.

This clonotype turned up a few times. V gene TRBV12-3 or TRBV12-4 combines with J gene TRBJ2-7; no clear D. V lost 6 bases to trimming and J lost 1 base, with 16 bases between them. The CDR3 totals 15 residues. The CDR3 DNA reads TGTGCCAGCAGCCCCACTCGGGTATTATCCTACGAGCAGTACTTC. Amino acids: CASSPTRVLSYEQYF.

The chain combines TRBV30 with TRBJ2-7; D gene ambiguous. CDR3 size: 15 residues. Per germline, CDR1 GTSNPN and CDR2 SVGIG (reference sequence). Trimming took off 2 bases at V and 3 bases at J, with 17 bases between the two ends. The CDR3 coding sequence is TGTGCCTGGAGTCTCGGGCCGACGGTACTCTACGAGCAGTACTTC. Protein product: CAWSLGPTVLYEQYF.

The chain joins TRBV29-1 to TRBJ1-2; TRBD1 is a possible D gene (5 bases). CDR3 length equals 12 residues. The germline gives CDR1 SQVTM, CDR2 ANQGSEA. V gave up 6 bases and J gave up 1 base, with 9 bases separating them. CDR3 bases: TGCAGCGTCGGGGGAGATAACTATGGCTACACCTTC. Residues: CSVGGDNYGYTF.